Listed here are 21 T cell receptor beta chains from one sample, sequenced in a study of Ad26.COV2.S vaccination and SARS-CoV-2 variants (dated by TCRdb to the early 2020s). According to the study, the label for this sample's treatment or condition signals: around 19 received Ad26.COV2.S at low or high dose, single or two shots; a few received placebo; per-sample allocation not given. For vaccine and placebo recipients, the sequenced repertoires came from samples collected on day 63 after the first injection. The library was built by means of the immunoSEQ multiplex PCR assay. In its TCRdb copy, this immuneACCESS table keeps in-frame sequences only and misses some clones. Where compared with another copy, unresolved V genes explain less than half of these, and the others have no known cause. Within this sample are some 410,000 clones, with approximately 92% of them counted one time only. Approximately 1.6% of the sample comes from the top ten.

The sample here was peripheral blood, taken in a trial of Ad26.COV2.S vaccine versus placebo. The receptor set was obtained from a person aged 18-60 years who received the Ad26.COV2.S COVID-19 vaccine or a placebo.

This chain uses TRBV10-3 with TRBJ2-7, with 7 bases identical to TRBD2. This CDR3 has 15 amino acids. CDR1 is ENHRY and CDR2 is SYGVKD in the germline V gene. With 0 bases clipped from V and 3 bases from J, the junction kept 5 bases outside the gene matches. CDR3 sequence reads: CAISESGGNFYEQYF. DNA for the CDR3: TGTGCCATCAGTGAGTCGGGGGGGAACTTCTACGAGCAGTACTTC.

The gene calls are TRBV7-6 and TRBJ1-1; unclear D gene. Between the trimmed V and J ends, which lost 5 bases and 6 bases, there was a span of 19 bases. The CDR3 covers 15 residues. Germline V lookup: CDR1 SGHVS, CDR2 FNYEAQ. CDR3 protein: CASSRGASGLPEAFF. As DNA, the CDR3 is TGTGCCAGCAGCCGCGGAGCGTCGGGGTTACCTGAAGCTTTCTTT. Full variable domain (outside the CDR3, taken from reference TRBV7-6 and TRBJ1-1): GAGVSQSPRYKVTKRGQDVALRCDPISGHVSLYWYRQALGQGPEFLTYFNYEAQQDKSGLPNDRFSAERPEGSISTLTIQRTEQRDSAMYRCASSRGASGLPEAFFGQGTRLTVV.

V usage is TRBV7-8 and J usage is TRBJ2-1; TRBD2 might be the D (5 bases). There are 16 residues in the CDR3. Germline V CDR1 and CDR2: SGHVS, FQNEAQ. Trimming took off 3 bases at V and 4 bases at J, with 16 bases between the two ends. The CDR3 DNA reads as TGTGCCAGCAGCTTCCTACTAGTACAAAGGTACAATGAGCAGTTCTTC. Protein sequence: CASSFLLVQRYNEQFF.

CDR3 DNA sequence: TGTGCCAGTAGTAATCCTCAGTCTGGGTGGGACACCGGGGAGCTGTTTTTT. Protein sequence: CASSNPQSGWDTGELFF. The V gene is TRBV19, the J gene TRBJ2-2; D gene ambiguous. The CDR3 covers 17 residues. Trimming pared 4 bases from V and 3 bases from J, leaving 18 bases between. In germline, CDR1 is LNHDA, CDR2 SQIVND (reference sequence). The whole variable domain, remainder taken from reference TRBV19 and TRBJ2-2, is DGGITQSPKYLFRKEGQNVTLSCEQNLNHDAMYWYRQDPGQGLRLIYYSQIVNDFQKGDIAEGYSVSREKKESFPLTVTSAQKNPTAFYLCASSNPQSGWDTGELFFGEGSRLTVL.

The J gene is TRBJ2-3, the V gene TRBV5-5; D remains unclear. V lost 0 bases to trimming and J lost 0 bases, with 5 bases between them. Germline CDR1 reads SGHKS; CDR2 reads YYEKEE (reference sequence). The CDR3 spans 14 residues. The CDR3 bases are TGTGCCAGCAGCTTGGTTTCAAGCACAGATACGCAGTATTTT. Translating gives CASSLVSSTDTQYF.

The rearrangement links TRBV11-2 to TRBJ2-3; 9 nucleotides agree with TRBD2. The CDR3 is 17 residues long. After removal of 0 bases from V and 1 base from J, the junction contained 5 bases not matched to a gene. Looked up from germline, CDR1 is SGHAT and CDR2 is FQNNGV. The CDR3 DNA sequence: TGTGCCAGCAGCTTAGAGGGCGGGGGGGCCGGCACAGATACGCAGTATTTT. This encodes CASSLEGGGAGTDTQYF.

This clone was counted once. This chain connects TRBV7-6 to TRBJ1-5; no definite D call. Trimming cost V 1 base and J 9 bases, with 13 bases left between them. Germline V gene lookup returns CDR1 SGHVS and CDR2 FNYEAQ. The CDR3 consists of 14 residues. CDR3 loop: CASSLGGVMGPQHF. Here the CDR3 DNA reads TGTGCCAGCAGCTTAGGTGGGGTAATGGGGCCCCAGCATTTT. Based on the CDR3 plus reference TRBV7-6 and TRBJ1-5, the full variable domain is GAGVSQSPRYKVTKRGQDVALRCDPISGHVSLYWYRQALGQGPEFLTYFNYEAQQDKSGLPNDRFSAERPEGSISTLTIQRTEQRDSAMYRCASSLGGVMGPQHFGDGTRLSIL.

J is TRBJ2-7 and V is TRBV6-2 or TRBV6-3; 8 nucleotides agree with TRBD2. Trimming removed 7 bases from V and 3 bases from J; junction bases left unmatched: 11. CDR1 is MNHEY, CDR2 SVGEGT, per germline. The CDR3 contains 15 residues. CDR3 in amino acids: CASIPVAGPFYEQYF. The CDR3 DNA reads TGTGCCAGCATCCCGGTAGCGGGGCCATTCTACGAGCAGTACTTC.

This rearrangement joins TRBV11-2 to TRBJ1-1; the D is unclear. CDR3 length: 14 residues. Trimming stripped 1 base from V and 5 bases from J, with 11 bases between. Germline V gene sequence: CDR1 SGHAT, CDR2 FQNNGV. In DNA form, the CDR3 reads TGTGCCAGCAGCTTAGTGGCCCCGGGGACTGAAGCTTTCTTT. Protein: CASSLVAPGTEAFF.

The rearrangement links TRBV19 to TRBJ2-6; weak D call: TRBD2 (5 bases). The germline V and J ends were trimmed by 1 base and 0 bases, with 10 bases remaining between them. CDR1 and CDR2 from the germline V gene are LNHDA and SQIVND (reference sequence). CDR3 length: 17 residues. As DNA, the CDR3 is TGTGCCAGTAGTATAGTGAAAGGGAGCTCTGGGGCCAACGTCCTGACTTTC. This translates into CASSIVKGSSGANVLTF.

The rearrangement uses TRBV24-1 and TRBJ2-3; TRBD1 aligns across 7 bases. V lost 0 bases to trimming and J lost 0 bases; unmatched junction nucleotides: 8. The CDR3 spans 18 residues. Germline assignment: CDR1 KGHDR and CDR2 SFDVKD. The CDR3 DNA follows: TGTGCCACCAGTGATTTGGCCCCGGGACAGCCTAGCACAGATACGCAGTATTTT. Translated, it gives CATSDLAPGQPSTDTQYF.

This chain connects TRBV7-2 to TRBJ2-1; TRBD2 matches at 8 bases. With V trimmed by 1 base and J by 7 bases, 3 bases remained unmatched. The CDR3 contains 14 residues. Germline-derived CDR1 and CDR2 are SGHTA and FQGNSA. CDR3 amino acids: CASSLDPGGNEQFF. The CDR3 region has the DNA TGTGCCAGCAGCTTAGACCCGGGGGGGAATGAGCAGTTCTTC.

This sequence joins TRBV5-6 and TRBJ1-2, with 9 bases lining up with TRBD1. This CDR3 comprises 15 residues. The germline gives CDR1 SGHDT, CDR2 YYEEEE. The V segment lost 4 bases and the J segment 3 bases; nucleotides outside the gene matches: 7. The CDR3: CASSQGDRADYGYTF. The CDR3 coding sequence is TGTGCCAGCAGCCAGGGGGACAGGGCGGACTATGGCTACACCTTC. The full variable domain, completed using reference TRBV5-6 and TRBJ1-2, is DAGVTQSPTHLIKTRGQQVTLRCSPKSGHDTVSWYQQALGQGPQFIFQYYEEEERQRGNFPDRFSGHQFPNYSSELNVNALLLGDSALYLCASSQGDRADYGYTFGSGTRLTVV.

The chain is built from TRBV3-1 (or the pseudogene TRBV3-2) and TRBJ1-1; 7 positions match TRBD1. CDR1 and CDR2 from the germline V gene are LGHDT and YNNKEL (reference sequence). CDR3 size: 14 residues. J lost 6 bases, V lost 1 base, and 5 bases had no gene match. In DNA, the CDR3 is TGTGCCAGCAGCCAAGGGGGAGGGGGCCCTGAAGCTTTCTTT. This sequence encodes CASSQGGGGPEAFF.

This chain connects TRBV9 to TRBJ2-1; D possibly corresponds to TRBD2 (6 bases). CDR1 is SGDLS, CDR2 YYNGEE, per germline. This CDR3 spans 13 amino acids. Trimming shortened V by 4 bases and J by 6 bases, and 11 bases separated the two germline ends. The CDR3 reads CASSKTTSNEQFF. In DNA form, the CDR3 reads TGTGCCAGCAGCAAAACGACTAGCAATGAGCAGTTCTTC. Looking up the rest from reference TRBV9 and TRBJ2-1 gives the full variable domain: DSGVTQTPKHLITATGQRVTLRCSPRSGDLSVYWYQQSLDQGLQFLIQYYNGEERAKGNILERFSAQQFPDLHSELNLSSLELGDSALYFCASSKTTSNEQFFGPGTRLTVL.

This clone was seen a single time. This chain joins TRBV11-2 and TRBJ2-3; no firm D call. V shed 1 base and J shed 2 bases, with 13 bases lying between them. Germline V CDR1 and CDR2: SGHAT, FQNNGV. CDR3 size: 16 residues. The CDR3 is CASSLVSGSPTDTQYF. The CDR3 bases are TGTGCCAGCAGCTTAGTCTCGGGCTCCCCCACAGATACGCAGTATTTT.

Written as DNA, the CDR3 is TGTGCCAGCTCACAATCGACTAGCGGTTACACCGGGGAGCTGTTTTTT. Translating it yields CASSQSTSGYTGELFF. The genes are TRBV18 and TRBJ2-2; TRBD2 agrees at 9 bases. V was pared by 4 bases and J by 3 bases, with 6 bases of the junction left unmatched. The CDR3 runs to 16 residues. Germline V lookup: CDR1 KGHSH, CDR2 LQKENI.

The chain has TRBV27 and TRBJ2-3; D gene unclear. The V gene lost 5 bases and the J gene lost 2 bases, with 11 bases spanning the gap. The CDR3 contains 14 residues. From germline, CDR1 is MNHEY and CDR2 SMNVEV (reference sequence). The chain's CDR3 is CASSLTVTTDTQYF. The DNA of the CDR3 is TGTGCCAGCAGTCTAACCGTTACCACAGATACGCAGTATTTT.

The V call is TRBV3-1 (or the pseudogene TRBV3-2), the J call TRBJ2-7; D gene ambiguous. V lost 0 bases to trimming and J lost 2 bases, with 8 bases between them. CDR1 and CDR2 from the germline V gene are LGHDT and YNNKEL (reference sequence). This CDR3 region has 14 residues. The CDR3 spells CASSQDILTYEQYF. The CDR3 nucleotides are TGTGCCAGCAGCCAAGACATCCTCACCTACGAGCAGTACTTC.

This rearrangement joins TRBV11-2 to TRBJ2-3; TRBD1 might be the D (5 bases). The CDR3 is 15 amino acids. Germline values: CDR1 SGHAT, CDR2 FQNNGV. Trimming removed 4 bases at V and 10 bases at J, with 21 bases between. Here the CDR3 reads CASSSNRGRTQSQYF. The DNA for the CDR3 is TGTGCCAGCAGCTCAAACCGTGGTAGGACACAGTCGCAGTATTTT.

The rearrangement joins TRBV30 to TRBJ1-2, with D unclear. Germline V gene sequence: CDR1 GTSNPN, CDR2 SVGIG (reference sequence). The V and J ends lost 3 bases and 4 bases respectively, with 12 bases between them. This CDR3 has 13 amino acids. Here the CDR3 DNA reads TGTGCCTGGAGAATAAATTCGGGCTATGGCTACACCTTC. This codes for CAWRINSGYGYTF.